A selection of T cell receptor beta chains follows, all from one sample in a study of blood T cell repertoires in COVID-19. Produced via immunoSEQ multiplex PCR; TCRdb's table is partial and in-frame only. The table lists approximately 270,000 clones, approximately 85% of them singletons. Specimen: peripheral blood. The receptors were sampled from a woman in her sixties or seventies with acute or convalescent COVID-19. Both conserved end residues are part of each CDR3. D genes are given only for firm matches. The listing skips clone size in some rows; elsewhere it reads once, few, many or a size class.

j_gene: TRBJ2-5; abundance: once; v_gene: TRBV3-1/TRBV3-2; d_gene: .; CDR3nt: TGTGCCAGCAGCCTTACAGGGGAGACCCAGTACTTC; CDR3aa: CASSLTGETQYF
j_gene: TRBJ2-7; abundance: .; v_gene: TRBV9; d_gene: TRBD1; CDR3nt: TGTGCCAGCAGCATAAACCAGGGGGCTAACTACGAGCAGTACTTC; CDR3aa: CASSINQGANYEQYF
j_gene: TRBJ2-4; abundance: .; v_gene: TRBV29-1; d_gene: TRBD2; CDR3nt: TGCAGCGTTGAAGGGACTAGCTTTGACAAAAACATTCAGTACTTC; CDR3aa: CSVEGTSFDKNIQYF
j_gene: TRBJ2-7; abundance: .; v_gene: TRBV5-1; d_gene: TRBD1; CDR3nt: TGCGCCAGCAGCTCGCCGGGACAGGGGTTCGAGCAGTACTTC; CDR3aa: CASSSPGQGFEQYF
j_gene: TRBJ1-2; abundance: once; v_gene: TRBV3-1/TRBV3-2; d_gene: TRBD1; CDR3nt: TGTGCCAGCAGCGAGGGACAGTTTCGAGGCTACACCTTC; CDR3aa: CASSEGQFRGYTF
j_gene: TRBJ1-2; abundance: .; v_gene: TRBV7-2; d_gene: TRBD1; CDR3nt: TGTGCCAGCAGCGCCCGGGACAGAGCTAACTATGGCTACACCTTC; CDR3aa: CASSARDRANYGYTF
j_gene: TRBJ2-3; abundance: .; v_gene: TRBV9; d_gene: TRBD1; CDR3nt: TGTGCCAGCAGCGTAACCGTCACAGGACAGGGGCGGGCAGATACGCAGTATTTT; CDR3aa: CASSVTVTGQGRADTQYF
j_gene: TRBJ2-7; abundance: .; v_gene: TRBV6-5; d_gene: .; CDR3nt: TGTGCCAGCAGACGAGAGGACGAGCAGTACTTC; CDR3aa: CASRREDEQYF
j_gene: TRBJ1-2; abundance: .; v_gene: TRBV5-1; d_gene: .; CDR3nt: TGCGCCAGCAGCTTGGGGACAAATAACTATGGCTACACCTTC; CDR3aa: CASSLGTNNYGYTF
j_gene: TRBJ2-5; abundance: .; v_gene: TRBV10-3; d_gene: .; CDR3nt: TGTGCCATCACTGACAGCCCGGGGGAGACCCAGTACTTC; CDR3aa: CAITDSPGETQYF
j_gene: TRBJ2-1; abundance: .; v_gene: TRBV7-2; d_gene: TRBD2; CDR3nt: TGTGCCAGCAGCTTAGTCCGGGGGGCCTACAATGAGCAGTTCTTC; CDR3aa: CASSLVRGAYNEQFF
j_gene: TRBJ1-5; abundance: .; v_gene: TRBV5-1; d_gene: .; CDR3nt: TGCGCCAGCAGCTTAGTAGGGGATCGGAGCCAGCCCCAGCATTTT; CDR3aa: CASSLVGDRSQPQHF
j_gene: TRBJ2-3; abundance: .; v_gene: TRBV5-1; d_gene: TRBD1; CDR3nt: TGCGCCAGCAGCAGGGACAGGGGCACAGATACGCAGTATTTT; CDR3aa: CASSRDRGTDTQYF
j_gene: TRBJ2-7; abundance: .; v_gene: TRBV5-5; d_gene: .; CDR3nt: TGTGCCAGCAGCTCAGGGGATCGGTACGAGCAGTACTTC; CDR3aa: CASSSGDRYEQYF
j_gene: TRBJ2-5; abundance: .; v_gene: TRBV5-5; d_gene: TRBD2; CDR3nt: TGTGCCAGCAGCTTGATGACTAGCGGGGGTGAGACCCAGTACTTC; CDR3aa: CASSLMTSGGETQYF
j_gene: TRBJ1-1; abundance: .; v_gene: TRBV11-2; d_gene: .; CDR3nt: TGTGCCAGCGGATGGGCCACTGAAGCTTTCTTT; CDR3aa: CASGWATEAFF
j_gene: TRBJ1-1; abundance: few; v_gene: TRBV2; d_gene: .; CDR3nt: TGTGCCAGCAGACAGTTAAACACTGAAGCTTTCTTT; CDR3aa: CASRQLNTEAFF
j_gene: TRBJ2-3; abundance: .; v_gene: TRBV27; d_gene: .; CDR3nt: TGTGCCAGCAGTTTACGGGGTCTCGGAGTTACGCAGTATTTT; CDR3aa: CASSLRGLGVTQYF
j_gene: TRBJ1-6; abundance: .; v_gene: TRBV19; d_gene: .; CDR3nt: TGTGCCAGTAGTACCGACAGCAATTCACCCCTCCACTTT; CDR3aa: CASSTDSNSPLHF
j_gene: TRBJ2-7; abundance: .; v_gene: TRBV30; d_gene: TRBD2; CDR3nt: TGTGCCTGGAGTGTCACGGGGGGGGCCTACGAGCAGTACTTC; CDR3aa: CAWSVTGGAYEQYF
j_gene: TRBJ2-1; abundance: .; v_gene: TRBV25-1; d_gene: TRBD1; CDR3nt: TGTGCCAGCAGTGAGGGGACAGGGACCTACAATGAGCAGTTCTTC; CDR3aa: CASSEGTGTYNEQFF
j_gene: TRBJ1-2; abundance: once; v_gene: TRBV5-1; d_gene: .; CDR3nt: TGCGCCAGCGGACCAGGGGATAACTATGGCTACACCTTC; CDR3aa: CASGPGDNYGYTF
j_gene: TRBJ1-5; abundance: .; v_gene: TRBV6-5; d_gene: .; CDR3nt: TGTGCCAGCAGCCCCGAAGGGGCCCGCAATCAGCCCCAGCATTTT; CDR3aa: CASSPEGARNQPQHF
j_gene: TRBJ1-1; abundance: .; v_gene: TRBV5-4; d_gene: .; CDR3nt: TGTGCCAGCAGCCCCGGGCAGAGGGACACTGAAGCTTTCTTT; CDR3aa: CASSPGQRDTEAFF
j_gene: TRBJ2-5; abundance: .; v_gene: TRBV5-1; d_gene: .; CDR3nt: TGCGCCAGCAGCAGCCCCCGAAGCCAAGAGACCCAGTACTTC; CDR3aa: CASSSPRSQETQYF
j_gene: TRBJ2-3; abundance: once; v_gene: TRBV7-2; d_gene: TRBD2; CDR3nt: TGTGCCAGCAGCGGGACTAGCGGGGACACAGATACGCAGTATTTT; CDR3aa: CASSGTSGDTDTQYF
j_gene: TRBJ2-1; abundance: .; v_gene: TRBV2; d_gene: .; CDR3nt: TGTGCCAGCACCCGTGGGAGGGGGGCATGGGAGCAGTTCTTC; CDR3aa: CASTRGRGAWEQFF
j_gene: TRBJ1-5; abundance: .; v_gene: TRBV19; d_gene: .; CDR3nt: TGTGCCAGTAGGGACAATGCGGTTCAGCCCCAGCATTTT; CDR3aa: CASRDNAVQPQHF
j_gene: TRBJ1-3; abundance: .; v_gene: TRBV6-1; d_gene: .; CDR3nt: TGTGCCAGCAGTGATCCCCGGGGTAGGACTGGAAACACCATATATTTT; CDR3aa: CASSDPRGRTGNTIYF
j_gene: TRBJ2-1; abundance: .; v_gene: TRBV28; d_gene: TRBD2; CDR3nt: TGTGCCAGCAGTAACCTAGCGGGGGGCGGCGATGAGCAGTTCTTC; CDR3aa: CASSNLAGGGDEQFF
j_gene: TRBJ2-3; abundance: .; v_gene: TRBV3-1/TRBV3-2; d_gene: TRBD2; CDR3nt: TGTGCCAGCAGCCCAGAGACTAGCGGGGGTTTTACAGATACGCAGTATTTT; CDR3aa: CASSPETSGGFTDTQYF
j_gene: TRBJ1-2; abundance: .; v_gene: TRBV7-2; d_gene: TRBD1; CDR3nt: TGTGCCAGCAGCTCCCGCCCCCCCCGCCCGGGACAGCCGAGACATGGCTACACCTTC; CDR3aa: CASSSRPPRPGQPRHGYTF
j_gene: TRBJ2-5; abundance: .; v_gene: TRBV7-6; d_gene: TRBD2; CDR3nt: TGTGCCAGCAGCTTCGGCGCGGGGGGATCCCAAGAGACCCAGTACTTC; CDR3aa: CASSFGAGGSQETQYF
j_gene: TRBJ1-2; abundance: .; v_gene: TRBV30; d_gene: .; CDR3nt: TGTGCCTGGAGTCCCCAGGGATTTGGCTACACCTTC; CDR3aa: CAWSPQGFGYTF
j_gene: TRBJ1-4; abundance: .; v_gene: TRBV2; d_gene: .; CDR3nt: TGTGCCAGCACTAGAGGGAGGGGCGGTAATGAAAAACTGTTTTTT; CDR3aa: CASTRGRGGNEKLFF
j_gene: TRBJ1-3; abundance: .; v_gene: TRBV7-9; d_gene: .; CDR3nt: TGTGCCAGCAGCTTAGTATCTGGGCCGAACACCATATATTTT; CDR3aa: CASSLVSGPNTIYF
j_gene: TRBJ2-7; abundance: .; v_gene: TRBV19; d_gene: .; CDR3nt: TGTGCCAGTAGGGGACTGGCTCGGGAGCAGTACTTC; CDR3aa: CASRGLAREQYF
j_gene: TRBJ1-5; abundance: .; v_gene: TRBV6-5; d_gene: .; CDR3nt: TGTGCCAGCAGCCATGAGGGGGTTAGCAATCAGCCCCAGCATTTT; CDR3aa: CASSHEGVSNQPQHF
j_gene: TRBJ1-4; abundance: once; v_gene: TRBV7-2; d_gene: .; CDR3nt: TGTGCCAGCAGCTCGGGTGGGGACAAGTTGGAAAAACTGTTTTTT; CDR3aa: CASSSGGDKLEKLFF
j_gene: TRBJ2-7; abundance: .; v_gene: TRBV2; d_gene: .; CDR3nt: TGTGCCAGCAGGGAACAGGTTTACTACGAGCAGTACTTC; CDR3aa: CASREQVYYEQYF
j_gene: TRBJ2-2; abundance: .; v_gene: TRBV10-3; d_gene: TRBD1; CDR3nt: TGTGCCATCACTCGACAGGGGGCAAGCGGGGAGCTGTTTTTT; CDR3aa: CAITRQGASGELFF
j_gene: TRBJ2-2; abundance: .; v_gene: TRBV27; d_gene: .; CDR3nt: TGTGCCAGCAGTCCGTTTCGGGTCACCGGGGAGCTGTTTTTT; CDR3aa: CASSPFRVTGELFF
j_gene: TRBJ2-2; abundance: .; v_gene: TRBV18; d_gene: TRBD2; CDR3nt: TGTGCCAGCTCACCGGGACTAGCGGGGGCTACGAACACCGGGGAGCTGTTTTTT; CDR3aa: CASSPGLAGATNTGELFF
j_gene: TRBJ1-1; abundance: once; v_gene: TRBV24-1; d_gene: .; CDR3nt: TGTGCCACCAGTCGCCGACAGGACACTGAAGCTTTCTTT; CDR3aa: CATSRRQDTEAFF
j_gene: TRBJ1-2; abundance: once; v_gene: TRBV18; d_gene: .; CDR3nt: TGTGCCAGCTCACCGGAACCGACAGACAACTATGGCTACACCTTC; CDR3aa: CASSPEPTDNYGYTF
j_gene: TRBJ1-1; abundance: .; v_gene: TRBV4-1; d_gene: .; CDR3nt: TGCGCCAGCAGCCAGGTTGCAGGGGTAAGCACTGAAGCTTTCTTT; CDR3aa: CASSQVAGVSTEAFF
j_gene: TRBJ1-2; abundance: .; v_gene: TRBV2; d_gene: .; CDR3nt: TGTGCCAGCAGTTTTCGACAGTCGGCGGAGAATGGCTACACCTTC; CDR3aa: CASSFRQSAENGYTF
j_gene: TRBJ1-6; abundance: .; v_gene: TRBV11-2; d_gene: TRBD1; CDR3nt: TGTGCCAGCAGCTTTTCCGGGACAGTTAATTCACCCCTCCACTTT; CDR3aa: CASSFSGTVNSPLHF
j_gene: TRBJ2-1; abundance: .; v_gene: TRBV7-9; d_gene: .; CDR3nt: TGTGCCAGCAGCTTATATGCCGGATTGGGTGCAGGGAATGAGCAGTTCTTC; CDR3aa: CASSLYAGLGAGNEQFF
j_gene: TRBJ1-5; abundance: .; v_gene: TRBV2; d_gene: .; CDR3nt: TGTGCCAGCAGTGAAGTCTATCAGCCCCAGCATTTT; CDR3aa: CASSEVYQPQHF
j_gene: TRBJ2-2; abundance: .; v_gene: TRBV20-1; d_gene: .; CDR3nt: TGCAGTGCTAGTCCTACAGGGCGAGCCGGGGAGCTGTTTTTT; CDR3aa: CSASPTGRAGELFF
j_gene: TRBJ1-1; abundance: .; v_gene: TRBV7-8; d_gene: .; CDR3nt: TGTGCCAGCAGCCCTTTCCGGGGAGACACTGAAGCTTTCTTT; CDR3aa: CASSPFRGDTEAFF
j_gene: TRBJ1-2; abundance: .; v_gene: TRBV5-1; d_gene: .; CDR3nt: TGCGCCAGCAGCTTGGCAGGGCCGTTCTATGGCTACACCTTC; CDR3aa: CASSLAGPFYGYTF
j_gene: TRBJ1-2; abundance: few; v_gene: TRBV6-5; d_gene: TRBD1; CDR3nt: TGTGCCAGCAGTCACAGGGGTGCCAACTATGGCTACACCTTC; CDR3aa: CASSHRGANYGYTF